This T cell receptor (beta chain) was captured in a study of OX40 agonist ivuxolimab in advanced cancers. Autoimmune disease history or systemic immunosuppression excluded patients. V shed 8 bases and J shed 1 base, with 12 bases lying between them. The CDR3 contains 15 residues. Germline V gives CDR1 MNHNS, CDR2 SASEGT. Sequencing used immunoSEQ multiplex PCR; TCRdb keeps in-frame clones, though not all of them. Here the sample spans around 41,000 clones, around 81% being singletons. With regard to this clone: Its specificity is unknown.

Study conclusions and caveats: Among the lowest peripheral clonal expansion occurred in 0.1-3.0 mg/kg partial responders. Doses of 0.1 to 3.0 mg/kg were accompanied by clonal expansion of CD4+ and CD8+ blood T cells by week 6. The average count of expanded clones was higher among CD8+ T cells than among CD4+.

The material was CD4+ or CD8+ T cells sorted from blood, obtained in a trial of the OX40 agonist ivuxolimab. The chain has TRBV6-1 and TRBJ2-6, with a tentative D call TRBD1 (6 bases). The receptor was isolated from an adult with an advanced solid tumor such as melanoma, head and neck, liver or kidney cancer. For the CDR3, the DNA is TGTGCCAGCTTAGGGGGAAAGTCTGGGGCCAACGTCCTGACTTTC. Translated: CASLGGKSGANVLTF.